This T cell receptor (beta chain) was profiled in a study of blood T cell repertoires in COVID-19. Here immunoSEQ multiplex PCR was the method, and the copy in TCRdb shows in-frame clones only, minus some. The table lists around 260,000 clones, approximately 89% of them singletons, with 2.3% in the top ten. The TCR sequence derives from a woman aged 50 to 65 with acute or convalescent COVID-19. Source material: peripheral blood.

The CDR3 is CSISLGTNQETQYF. The CDR3 bases are TGCAGCATCTCCCTCGGGACAAATCAAGAGACCCAGTACTTC. The chain recombines TRBV29-1 with TRBJ2-5; possible D gene TRBD1, 6 bases. The length of the CDR3 is 14 residues. From germline, CDR1 is SQVTM and CDR2 ANQGSEA. The ends were cut back, 8 bases at V and 2 bases at J, with 18 bases in the middle. Using reference TRBV29-1 and TRBJ2-5 for the parts outside the CDR3, the full variable domain is SAVISQKPSRDICQRGTSLTIQCQVDSQVTMMFWYRQQPGQSLTLIATANQGSEATYESGFVIDKFPISRPNLTFSTLTVSNMSPEDSSIYLCSISLGTNQETQYFGPGTRLLVL.